Sequencing of this T cell receptor beta chain was carried out in a study of OX40 agonist ivuxolimab in advanced cancers. Study-level information: Of the patients, three showed partial responses, one with hepatocellular carcinoma and two with cutaneous melanoma. Whole-study results and caveats: More expanded clones were seen, on average, in CD8+ T cells than in CD4+. The CD4+ and CD8+ T cells in the blood had expanded clonally by week 6 at 0.1 to 3.0 mg/kg.

Autoimmune disease history or systemic immunosuppression excluded patients. Notes on this clone: Its antigen is undetermined.

Germline lookup yields CDR1 MNHGY and CDR2 SAAAGT. The CDR3 runs to 12 residues. This table comes from immunoSEQ multiplex PCR, and its TCRdb copy is limited to in-frame clones, with some not included. The sample yields over 55,000 clones, about nine tenths seen once. The chain couples TRBV6-8 to TRBJ2-5; 8 bases are shared with TRBD1. This material consisted of CD4+ or CD8+ T cells sorted from blood, taken in a trial of the OX40 agonist ivuxolimab. This TCR came from an adult with an advanced solid tumor such as melanoma, head and neck, liver or kidney cancer. CDR3: CATGQEMETQYF. Here the CDR3 DNA reads TGTGCAACGGGACAGGAGATGGAGACCCAGTACTTC.